Shown below are 25 T cell receptor beta chains from a single sample sequenced in a study of T cell responses to AZD1222 COVID-19 vaccine (dated by TCRdb to the early 2020s). Library preparation employed the immunoSEQ multiplex PCR assay. TCRdb stores this immuneACCESS table with in-frame sequences only. Part of the clones is absent; in the studies checked, under half of the shortfall reflects unresolved V genes, and no reason is known for the rest. This sample holds about 120,000 clones; approximately 90% were observed only once. About 7.4% of the sample is taken by the ten largest. The time point label of this sample denotes: about 28 days (+/-7) after the second vaccine dose. The source was peripheral blood, collected 28 days after the second AZD1222 dose. The receptors derive from an adult who received the AZD1222 COVID-19 vaccine.

The chain has TRBV28 and TRBJ2-2, with unresolved D. CDR1 is MDHEN and CDR2 is SYDVKM in the germline V gene. CDR3 length: 15 residues. V was cut by 5 bases and J by 5 bases, with 15 bases left in between. CDR3 nucleotides: TGTGCCAGCAGTGTGGTCGGGCGCGGTACCGGGGAGCTGTTTTTT. Its protein is CASSVVGRGTGELFF.

A few counts support this clone. The chain recombines TRBV15 with TRBJ2-5, with 7 bases aligning to TRBD2. Germline V CDR1 and CDR2: LNHNV, YYDKDF (reference sequence). Trimming cost V 0 bases and J 9 bases; bases outside gene matches: 10. This CDR3 has 15 amino acids. The CDR3 is CATSRDQRGTDAQYF. The CDR3 region has the DNA TGTGCCACCAGCAGAGATCAGCGGGGCACGGATGCCCAGTACTTC.

The chain links TRBV5-1 to TRBJ2-7, with D perhaps assigned TRBD1 or TRBD2 (6 bases each). The length of the CDR3 is 14 residues. CDR1 and CDR2 (germline): SGHRS, YFSETQ. V lost 9 bases to trimming and J lost 2 bases, with 18 bases between them. The CDR3 region is CATSGGLGAYEQYF. The CDR3 DNA sequence: TGCGCCACCTCCGGGGGCCTCGGAGCCTACGAGCAGTACTTC.

The V gene is TRBV6-5, the J gene TRBJ2-7; 9 bases agree with TRBD2. Germline trimming cut 2 bases from V and 5 bases from J; bases unmatched to any gene: 4. From germline, CDR1 is MNHEY and CDR2 SVGAGI. This CDR3 is 14 amino acids long. The CDR3 here is CASSYRGGAHEQYF. The CDR3 bases are TGTGCCAGCAGTTACCGCGGGGGGGCCCACGAGCAGTACTTC.

The V gene is TRBV3-1 (or the pseudogene TRBV3-2), the J gene TRBJ1-1; maybe TRBD1 (5 bases). The ends were cut back, 2 bases at V and 4 bases at J, with 11 bases in the middle. This CDR3 spans 14 amino acids. CDR1 LGHDT and CDR2 YNNKEL come from the germline V gene (reference sequence). The CDR3 DNA reads TGTGCCAGCAGCCAATTCCGGGGGGTCACTGAAGCTTTCTTT. The encoded protein is CASSQFRGVTEAFF.

The chain has TRBV7-2 and TRBJ2-3; 11 bases align to TRBD2. The CDR3 consists of 16 residues. J gave up 3 bases and V 5 bases, and 7 bases lay outside the gene matches. Germline CDR1 SGHTA, CDR2 FQGNSA. CDR3: CASSLRLAGRTDTQYF. CDR3 DNA sequence: TGTGCCAGCAGCCTTCGACTAGCGGGGAGGACAGATACGCAGTATTTT.

This sequence joins TRBV2 and TRBJ1-3, with D unresolved. The CDR3 totals 17 residues. V lost 5 bases, J lost 0 bases, and 17 bases lay in between. CDR1 and CDR2 (germline): SNHLY, FYNNEI. CDR3 amino acids: CASSTAPTRHSGNTIYF. The CDR3 region has the DNA TGTGCCAGCAGTACCGCCCCGACACGCCACTCTGGAAACACCATATATTTT.

The chain recombines TRBV9 with TRBJ2-3, with a tentative D call TRBD1 (6 bases). The CDR3 consists of 14 residues. V was cut by 0 bases and J by 5 bases, with 10 bases left in between. Germline V gene sequence: CDR1 SGDLS, CDR2 YYNGEE. The CDR3 coding sequence is TGTGCCAGCAGCGTAGTGGGGGCGGAAGATACGCAGTATTTT. Translating it yields CASSVVGAEDTQYF.

The chain uses TRBV6-5 and TRBJ1-1; D might be TRBD1 (6 bases). The CDR3 is 15 residues long. The germline gives CDR1 MNHEY, CDR2 SVGAGI. V lost 7 bases to trimming and J lost 2 bases, with 17 bases between them. The DNA of the CDR3 is TGTGCCAGCACCCTTGCAGGGGCCGGTAACACTGAAGCTTTCTTT. It translates to CASTLAGAGNTEAFF.

This clone showed up just a few times. The rearrangement uses TRBV28 and TRBJ1-1; D is ambiguous. The V and J ends lost 8 bases and 0 bases respectively, with 10 bases between them. CDR1 and CDR2 from the germline V gene are MDHEN and SYDVKM. The CDR3 is 13 residues long. The CDR3 region has the DNA TGTGCCAGCGAGGTTCTGGTGAACACTGAAGCTTTCTTT. This codes for CASEVLVNTEAFF.

The V and J genes are TRBV19 and TRBJ2-3; D could derive from TRBD1 or TRBD2 (5 bases each). This CDR3 comprises 15 residues. Trimming took off 6 bases at V and 3 bases at J, with 16 bases between the two ends. The germline V gene has CDR1 LNHDA and CDR2 SQIVND (reference sequence). DNA for the CDR3: TGTGCCAGTAGGTGGGGGACGCTGGGAACAGATACGCAGTATTTT. It translates to CASRWGTLGTDTQYF.

The chain couples TRBV7-8 to TRBJ1-5; D remains ambiguous. The germline V and J ends were trimmed by 1 base and 0 bases, with 16 bases remaining between them. Germline-derived CDR1 and CDR2 are SGHVS and FQNEAQ. The CDR3 has 18 residues. CDR3 nucleotide sequence: TGTGCCAGCAGCTTAGATAGGCACACCTCCTCTAGCAATCAGCCCCAGCATTTT. Its translation is CASSLDRHTSSSNQPQHF.

The rearrangement uses TRBV12-2 and TRBJ2-7; the table's D call, TRBD2, has no DNA check behind it. TRBV12-2 is a recognized pseudogene. The CDR3 extends over 17 amino acids. Written as DNA, the CDR3 is TGTGCAAGTCGCTCCGCGAGGCTGACCTTGAGCTCCTACGAGCAGTACTTC. This encodes CASRSARLTLSSYEQYF.

The genes are TRBV7-2 and TRBJ2-1; D not resolved. Trimming left V 2 bases short and J 8 bases short, with 10 bases between. Germline V gene data show CDR1 as SGHTA and CDR2 as FQGNSA. The CDR3 is made up of 13 amino acids. This CDR3 reads CASSLTPGDEQFF. CDR3 sequence (DNA): TGTGCCAGCAGCTTAACCCCCGGAGATGAGCAGTTCTTC.

The chain carries TRBV11-3 and TRBJ2-1, with 8 bases lining up with TRBD2. V was clipped by 5 bases and J by 8 bases; unmatched bases: 14. Germline loops: CDR1 SGHNT, CDR2 YENEEA. The CDR3 is made up of 16 amino acids. The CDR3 region has the DNA TGTGCCAGCAGCCACGTTCGTGCGGGAGGAGGGGATGAGCAGTTCTTC. Protein product: CASSHVRAGGGDEQFF.

V and J are TRBV7-6 and TRBJ1-3; D not certain. Trimming shortened V by 0 bases and J by 0 bases, and 9 bases separated the two germline ends. The CDR3 sequence is 16 residues long. Looked up from germline, CDR1 is SGHVS and CDR2 is FNYEAQ. The CDR3 bases are TGTGCCAGCAGCTTAGCGGTGCACAGCTCTGGAAACACCATATATTTT. This encodes CASSLAVHSSGNTIYF. Full variable domain (remainder filled in from reference TRBV7-6 and TRBJ1-3): GAGVSQSPRYKVTKRGQDVALRCDPISGHVSLYWYRQALGQGPEFLTYFNYEAQQDKSGLPNDRFSAERPEGSISTLTIQRTEQRDSAMYRCASSLAVHSSGNTIYFGEGSWLTVV.

This clone has only one observation. V and J are TRBV5-1 and TRBJ1-2; TRBD1 is a possible D gene (6 bases). Trimming stripped 2 bases from V and 5 bases from J, with 13 bases between. Per the germline V gene, CDR1 is SGHRS and CDR2 is YFSETQ. The CDR3 is 14 amino acids. The CDR3 sequence is CASSLRGEVYGYTF. The CDR3 DNA is TGCGCCAGCAGCTTAAGGGGGGAAGTTTATGGCTACACCTTC. Variable domain in full (rest from reference TRBV5-1 and TRBJ1-2): KAGVTQTPRYLIKTRGQQVTLSCSPISGHRSVSWYQQTPGQGLQFLFEYFSETQRNKGNFPGRFSGRQFSNSRSEMNVSTLELGDSALYLCASSLRGEVYGYTFGSGTRLTVV.

V is TRBV3-1 (or the pseudogene TRBV3-2) and J is TRBJ2-7, with a possible D match to TRBD2 (7 bases). Trimming cost V 3 bases and J 2 bases, with 14 bases left between them. The CDR3 has 15 residues. Germline V gives CDR1 LGHDT, CDR2 YNNKEL (reference sequence). In DNA, the CDR3 is TGTGCCAGCAGCCACGGGGGGCAAGACCCCTACGAGCAGTACTTC. It is translated as CASSHGGQDPYEQYF.

The chain joins TRBV6-5 to TRBJ2-5; 10 bases match TRBD2. Germline lookup yields CDR1 MNHEY and CDR2 SVGAGI. The J segment lost 5 bases and the V segment lost 5 bases, leaving 8 bases of the junction unmatched. This CDR3 is built from 15 residues. CDR3 residues: CASSTAGGPWETQYF. The DNA of the CDR3 is TGTGCCAGCAGTACAGCGGGGGGGCCGTGGGAGACCCAGTACTTC.

The chain couples TRBV7-2 to TRBJ2-5, with 8 bases matching TRBD2. V lost 3 bases and J lost 3; bases outside the gene matches: 9. This CDR3 region has 16 residues. Germline V lookup: CDR1 SGHTA, CDR2 FQGNSA. In DNA form, the CDR3 reads TGTGCCAGCAGCTTTTGGGGCGGGGGGCTAAAAGAGACCCAGTACTTC. Amino acid sequence: CASSFWGGGLKETQYF.

This chain links TRBV19 with TRBJ2-7; possible D gene TRBD1, 6 bases. Trimming removed 5 bases at V and 2 bases at J, with 10 bases between. Germline V gives CDR1 LNHDA, CDR2 SQIVND (reference sequence). The CDR3 spans 13 residues. CDR3 bases: TGTGCCAGTAGTCCTGGGACAACCTACGAGCAGTACTTC. Its translation: CASSPGTTYEQYF.

This clone is a singleton in its sample. The rearrangement joins TRBV28 to TRBJ2-7; 7 bases align to TRBD1. Trimming at V came to 3 bases and at J to 6 bases, leaving 8 bases not matched to a gene. The CDR3 has 14 amino acids. Germline assignment: CDR1 MDHEN and CDR2 SYDVKM. The CDR3 region is CASSFGQVSGEQYF. Here the CDR3 DNA reads TGTGCCAGCAGTTTTGGACAGGTGTCTGGCGAGCAGTACTTC.

This chain links TRBV27 with TRBJ2-7, with D unclear. The ends were cut back, 9 bases at V and 6 bases at J, with 12 bases in the middle. There are 11 residues in the CDR3. Germline V gene data show CDR1 as MNHEY and CDR2 as SMNVEV (reference sequence). CDR3 in DNA: TGTGCCAGTCATAGGCGAGGCGAGCAGTACTTC. Amino acids: CASHRRGEQYF.

This chain connects TRBV2 to TRBJ1-5; D may be TRBD1 (6 bases). The CDR3 runs to 15 residues. The germline gives CDR1 SNHLY, CDR2 FYNNEI. V was shortened by 7 bases and J by 9 bases, with 22 bases between the two germline ends. CDR3 bases: TGTGCCAGCATCCAGGACAGCCAGCCATTTCGGCCCCAGCATTTT. It is translated as CASIQDSQPFRPQHF.

The chain links TRBV7-3 to TRBJ2-3; the D is unclear. CDR3 length: 13 residues. Germline CDR1 and CDR2: SGHTA and FQGTGA. Trimming pared 5 bases from V and 2 bases from J, leaving 8 bases between. The CDR3 bases are TGTGCCAGCAGCCCCCGTAACACAGATACGCAGTATTTT. Its translation is CASSPRNTDTQYF.